These 16 T cell receptor beta chains share one sample of origin, sequenced in a study of blood T cell repertoires in COVID-19. Method: immunoSEQ multiplex PCR; TCRdb's copy keeps in-frame clones and lacks some. The sample has 120,000 or so clones; 60% to 85% are singletons. What was sequenced was peripheral blood. Source of these receptors: a man between 65 and 79 years old with acute or convalescent COVID-19.

V gene TRBV3-1 (or the pseudogene TRBV3-2) combines with J gene TRBJ1-5, with 8 bases lining up with TRBD1. This CDR3 comprises 15 residues. J gave up 6 bases and V 6 bases, and 10 bases lay outside the gene matches. Germline CDR1 LGHDT, CDR2 YNNKEL (reference sequence). This CDR3 reads CASSLTGEGGQPQHF. The CDR3 coding sequence is TGTGCCAGCAGTCTGACAGGGGAAGGCGGTCAGCCCCAGCATTTT.

The V call is TRBV7-9, the J call TRBJ2-1, with TRBD2 as a possible D gene (6 bases). The CDR3 is 13 residues long. V was trimmed by 1 base and J by 6 bases, leaving 7 bases between them. Germline CDR1 is SEHNR and CDR2 is FQNEAQ (reference sequence). The CDR3 coding sequence is TGTGCCAGCAGCTTAGACGGGGGCAATGAGCAGTTCTTC. It encodes CASSLDGGNEQFF.

The rearrangement joins TRBV7-6 to TRBJ2-3; the match to TRBD2 covers 11 bases. With V trimmed by 0 bases and J by 7 bases, 12 bases remained unmatched. The CDR3 length is 18 residues. Germline V gene lookup returns CDR1 SGHVS and CDR2 FNYEAQ. CDR3 amino acids: CASSLAGTSGLPQNTQYF. The CDR3 DNA sequence: TGTGCCAGCAGCTTAGCGGGGACTAGCGGACTACCCCAGAATACGCAGTATTTT.

The rearrangement links TRBV5-1 to TRBJ2-7, with 7 bases identical to TRBD1. V dropped 4 bases and J dropped 4; count of bases not matched to a gene: 8. CDR3 length: 14 residues. Per germline, CDR1 SGHRS and CDR2 YFSETQ. The CDR3 DNA reads as TGCGCCAGCAGCCTCGGGACAGCTGAGTACGAGCAGTACTTC. The encoded protein is CASSLGTAEYEQYF.

This chain connects TRBV30 to TRBJ1-2; D is ambiguous. CDR1 and CDR2 from the germline V gene are GTSNPN and SVGIG (reference sequence). The ends were cut back, 2 bases at V and 8 bases at J, with 18 bases in the middle. The CDR3 has 14 amino acids. The DNA for the CDR3 is TGTGCCTGGAGTCCTCCCCCAGGCGCCTTGGGCTACACCTTC. It encodes CAWSPPPGALGYTF.

This sequence joins TRBV18 and TRBJ2-2, with 9 bases matching TRBD1. The CDR3 consists of 14 residues. CDR1 is KGHSH and CDR2 is LQKENI in the germline V gene. V lost 10 bases to trimming and J lost 2 bases; unmatched junction nucleotides: 5. CDR3 nucleotides: TGTGCCACCAAGGGACAGGGAAACACCGGGGAGCTGTTTTTT. This codes for CATKGQGNTGELFF.

This chain joins TRBV12-2 and TRBJ2-1; the table calls TRBD2, which could not be checked here. TRBV12-2 is a recognized pseudogene. This CDR3 has 17 amino acids. CDR3 DNA sequence: TGTGCAAGTCGTTTTCGGCCTAACGGGGTCTTTCCGCGGGAGCAGTTCTTC. Translation gives CASRFRPNGVFPREQFF.

This chain uses TRBV27 with TRBJ1-5; TRBD1 might be the D (5 bases). V was pared by 5 bases and J by 0 bases, with 8 bases between. The CDR3 is made up of 14 amino acids. Germline CDR1 and CDR2: MNHEY and SMNVEV (reference sequence). CDR3 sequence reads: CASSATDSNQPQHF. The CDR3 bases are TGTGCCAGCAGTGCGACAGATAGCAATCAGCCCCAGCATTTT.

Only one count was recorded for this clone. This chain connects TRBV6-5 to TRBJ2-3, with a tentative D call TRBD2 (6 bases). Germline V lookup: CDR1 MNHEY, CDR2 SVGAGI. Trimming left V 2 bases short and J 6 bases short, with 9 bases between. The CDR3 is made up of 13 amino acids. CDR3 in amino acids: CASSYVGGDTQYF. The CDR3 DNA reads TGTGCCAGCAGTTACGTGGGGGGTGATACGCAGTATTTT.

The chain has TRBV29-1 and TRBJ1-1, with 9 bases fitting TRBD1. The germline gives CDR1 SQVTM, CDR2 ANQGSEA. V was clipped by 6 bases and J by 5 bases; unmatched bases: 7. This CDR3 comprises 13 residues. The CDR3 DNA reads as TGCAGCGTCGCACAGGGGGCGCGGACTGAAGCTTTCTTT. Translated: CSVAQGARTEAFF.

This rearrangement joins TRBV4-1 to TRBJ2-5; 14 bases agree with TRBD2. V was clipped by 2 bases and J by 4 bases; unmatched bases: 3. Germline loops: CDR1 MGHRA, CDR2 YSYEKL. This CDR3 region has 16 residues. The CDR3 is CASSQTGLAGAETQYF. CDR3 sequence (DNA): TGCGCCAGCAGCCAAACGGGACTAGCGGGAGCAGAGACCCAGTACTTC.

The chain joins TRBV9 to TRBJ1-5; TRBD1 aligns across 8 bases. The CDR3 sequence is 18 residues long. V lost 0 bases, J lost 0 bases, and 8 bases stayed unmatched. Germline assignment: CDR1 SGDLS and CDR2 YYNGEE. The CDR3 reads CASSVEGDRGYSNQPQHF. The CDR3 DNA sequence: TGTGCCAGCAGCGTAGAGGGAGACAGGGGCTATAGCAATCAGCCCCAGCATTTT.

The chain carries TRBV19 and TRBJ1-2, with 9 bases aligning to TRBD1. Per germline, CDR1 LNHDA and CDR2 SQIVND (reference sequence). V lost 4 bases, J lost 8 bases, and 11 bases stayed unmatched. CDR3 length: 15 amino acids. CDR3 bases: TGTGCCAGTAGTACTGATACAGGGGGCCATCAAGGCTACACCTTC. This gives the protein CASSTDTGGHQGYTF.

This chain uses TRBV2 with TRBJ1-5, with D tentatively TRBD1 (5 bases). The CDR3 is 15 amino acids. Germline V CDR1 and CDR2: SNHLY, FYNNEI. The V and J ends lost 7 bases and 6 bases respectively, with 19 bases between them. DNA for the CDR3: TGTGCCAGCACTCTACAGGCCCTAAATGGTCAGCCCCAGCATTTT. Residues: CASTLQALNGQPQHF.

This sequence joins TRBV6-6 and TRBJ1-5; a possible D gene is TRBD1 (5 bases). Per the germline V gene, CDR1 is MNHNY and CDR2 is SVGAGI (reference sequence). The V gene lost 3 bases and the J gene lost 5 bases, with 14 bases spanning the gap. The CDR3 length is 15 residues. For the CDR3, the DNA is TGTGCCAGCAGTTATCCGGCCAGGGCGGATCAGCCCCAGCATTTT. This gives the protein CASSYPARADQPQHF.

The V call is TRBV10-1, the J call TRBJ2-3, with 8 nucleotides matching TRBD1. After removal of 6 bases from V and 0 bases from J, the junction contained 5 bases not matched to a gene. There are 15 residues in the CDR3. CDR1 WNHNN and CDR2 SYGVQD come from the germline V gene (reference sequence). CDR3 DNA sequence: TGCGCCAGCAGGACAGGGGTCCTTAGCACAGATACGCAGTATTTT. Translation gives CASRTGVLSTDTQYF.